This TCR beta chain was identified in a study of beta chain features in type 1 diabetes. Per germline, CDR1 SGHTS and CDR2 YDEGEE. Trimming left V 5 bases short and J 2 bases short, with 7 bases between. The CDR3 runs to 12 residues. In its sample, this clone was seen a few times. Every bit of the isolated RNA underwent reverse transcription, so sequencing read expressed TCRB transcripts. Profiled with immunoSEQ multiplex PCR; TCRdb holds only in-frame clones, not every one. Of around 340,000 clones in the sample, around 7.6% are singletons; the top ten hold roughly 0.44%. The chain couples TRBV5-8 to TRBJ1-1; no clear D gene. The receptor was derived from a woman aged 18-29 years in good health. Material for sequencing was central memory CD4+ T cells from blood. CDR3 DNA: TGTGCCAGCAGGTGGGGAAACACTGAAGCTTTCTTT. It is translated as CASRWGNTEAFF.